The clone carrying this TCR beta chain was seen once. The CDR3 runs 15 residues. The junction had 8 bases not matched to a gene; V was cut back by 6 bases and J by 7 bases. Germline CDR1 reads MRHNA; CDR2 reads SNTAGT. This sample is part of a study of blood T cell repertoires in COVID-19. Study-wide background: In each case, the material was cDNA or gDNA derived from T cells, B-cell-depleted T cells, or PBMCs.

Method: immunoSEQ multiplex PCR; TCRdb's copy keeps in-frame clones and lacks some. The repertoire holds approximately 160,000 clones, 80% to 90% seen once, with less than 10% in the top ten. The receptor was derived from an older woman with COVID-19, enrolled during active disease. J is TRBJ2-7 and V is TRBV6-4; TRBD2 agrees at 14 bases. The sequenced sample consisted of peripheral blood. The CDR3 loop is CASSPGTSGRREQYF. In DNA form, the CDR3 reads TGTGCCAGCAGCCCCGGGACTAGCGGGAGAAGGGAGCAGTACTTC.